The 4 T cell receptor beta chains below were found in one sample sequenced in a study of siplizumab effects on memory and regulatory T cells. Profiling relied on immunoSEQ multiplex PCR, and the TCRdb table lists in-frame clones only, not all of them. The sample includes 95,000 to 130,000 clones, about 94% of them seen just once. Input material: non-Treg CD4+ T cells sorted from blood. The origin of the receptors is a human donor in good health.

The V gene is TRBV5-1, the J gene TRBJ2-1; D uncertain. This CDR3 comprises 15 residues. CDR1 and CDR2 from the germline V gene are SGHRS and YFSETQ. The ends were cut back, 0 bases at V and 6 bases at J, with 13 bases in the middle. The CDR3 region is CASSLAGGRGNEQFF. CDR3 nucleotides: TGCGCCAGCAGCTTGGCTGGTGGACGAGGCAATGAGCAGTTCTTC.

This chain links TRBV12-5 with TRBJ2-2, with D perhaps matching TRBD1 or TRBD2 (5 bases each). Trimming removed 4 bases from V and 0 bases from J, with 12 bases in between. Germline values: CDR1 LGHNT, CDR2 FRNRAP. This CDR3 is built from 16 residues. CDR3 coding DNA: TGTGCTAGTGGTTCCCTCTGGGGGACGAACACCGGGGAGCTGTTTTTT. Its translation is CASGSLWGTNTGELFF.

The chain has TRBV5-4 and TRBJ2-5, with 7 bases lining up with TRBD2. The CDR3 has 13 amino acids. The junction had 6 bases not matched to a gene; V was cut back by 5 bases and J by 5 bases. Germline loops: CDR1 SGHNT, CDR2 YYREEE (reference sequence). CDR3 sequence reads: CASSSRGGETQYF. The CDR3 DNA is TGTGCCAGCAGTTCGCGGGGAGGGGAGACCCAGTACTTC.

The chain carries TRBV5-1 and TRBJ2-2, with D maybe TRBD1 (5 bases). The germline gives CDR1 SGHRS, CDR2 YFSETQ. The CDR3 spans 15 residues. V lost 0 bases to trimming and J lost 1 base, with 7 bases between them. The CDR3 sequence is CASSLVQGNTGELFF. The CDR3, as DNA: TGCGCCAGCAGCTTGGTCCAGGGGAACACCGGGGAGCTGTTTTTT.